The 5 T cell receptor beta chains listed next were all sequenced from one sample in a study of OX40 agonist ivuxolimab in advanced cancers. Using immunoSEQ multiplex PCR, the repertoire was profiled, and TCRdb retains in-frame clones only, with some absent. This table has under 65,000 clones, 70% to 90% appearing once. Source: CD4+ or CD8+ T cells sorted from blood, taken in a trial of the OX40 agonist ivuxolimab. These receptors came from an adult with an advanced solid tumor such as melanoma, head and neck, liver or kidney cancer.

The chain is built from TRBV5-6 and TRBJ2-7, with D perhaps TRBD1 or TRBD2 (6 bases each). The V and J ends lost 0 bases and 3 bases respectively, with 10 bases between them. This CDR3 has 14 amino acids. Germline CDR1 is SGHDT and CDR2 is YYEEEE. CDR3 DNA sequence: TGTGCCAGCAGCTTGGGAGGGGGGAGCTACGAGCAGTACTTC. Its protein product is CASSLGGGSYEQYF.

This chain connects TRBV30 to TRBJ2-1, with D perhaps matching TRBD2 (6 bases). Trimming pared 3 bases from V and 4 bases from J, leaving 7 bases between. CDR1 and CDR2 (germline): GTSNPN, SVGIG (reference sequence). This CDR3 comprises 12 residues. CDR3 protein: CAWRAGYNEQFF. CDR3 in DNA: TGTGCCTGGAGGGCGGGATACAATGAGCAGTTCTTC. Full variable domain (outside the CDR3, taken from reference TRBV30 and TRBJ2-1): SQTIHQWPATLVQPVGSPLSLECTVEGTSNPNLYWYRQAAGRGLQLLFYSVGIGQISSEVPQNLSASRPQDRQFILSSKKLLLSDSGFYLCAWRAGYNEQFFGPGTRLTVL.

This chain links TRBV5-6 with TRBJ1-1, with D tentatively TRBD1 (5 bases). V dropped 7 bases and J dropped 3 bases, with 19 bases sitting between them. CDR1 is SGHDT and CDR2 is YYEEEE in the germline V gene. This CDR3 has 15 residues. The CDR3, as DNA: TGTGCCAGCCAGGGCGGGGGGGACGGCCACACTGAAGCTTTCTTT. Translation: CASQGGGDGHTEAFF.

V gene TRBV5-1 combines with J gene TRBJ1-3, with 9 bases matching TRBD1. V trimming: 7 bases; J trimming: 0 bases; junction bases outside the gene matches: 14. The V gene's germline CDR1 is SGHRS and CDR2 YFSETQ. This CDR3 is 18 amino acids long. CDR3 sequence (DNA): TGCGCCAGCGGCGCAGGGACAGGGAATAAGGGCTCTGGAAACACCATATATTTT. The encoded protein is CASGAGTGNKGSGNTIYF.

The chain uses TRBV27 and TRBJ1-6, with D hard to call. Per germline, CDR1 MNHEY and CDR2 SMNVEV (reference sequence). The length of the CDR3 is 12 residues. Trimming took off 3 bases at V and 14 bases at J, with 11 bases between the two ends. The CDR3 DNA follows: TGTGCCAGCAGTTTTGAGGGTGTAACCCTCCACTTT. Encoded protein: CASSFEGVTLHF.